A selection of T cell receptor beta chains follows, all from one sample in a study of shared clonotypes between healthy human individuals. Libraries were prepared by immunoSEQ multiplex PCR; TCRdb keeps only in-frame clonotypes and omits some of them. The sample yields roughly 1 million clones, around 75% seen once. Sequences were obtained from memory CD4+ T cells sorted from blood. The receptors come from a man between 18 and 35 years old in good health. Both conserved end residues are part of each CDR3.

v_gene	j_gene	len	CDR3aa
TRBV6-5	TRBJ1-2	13	CATQSTGIGGYTF
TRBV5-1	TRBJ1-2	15	CASSWTGQSVYGYTF
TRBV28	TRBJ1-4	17	CASRPRTGSPRSEKLFF
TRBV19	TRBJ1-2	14	CASRTGTGCDGYTF
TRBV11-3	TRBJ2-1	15	CASSLGTGRGNEQFF
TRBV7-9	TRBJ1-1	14	CASRKEGVNTEAFF
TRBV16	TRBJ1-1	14	CASTRDRGTTEAFF
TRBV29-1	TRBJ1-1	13	CSVRQGGKTEAFF
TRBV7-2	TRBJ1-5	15	CASSSRALNRQPQHF
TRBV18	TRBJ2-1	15	CASSQGPQGPNEQFF
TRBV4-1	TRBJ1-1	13	CASSQQGITEAFF
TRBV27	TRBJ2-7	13	CASSLKHSYEQYF
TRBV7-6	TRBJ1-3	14	CASRPGEGGNTIYF
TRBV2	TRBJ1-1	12	CARGVRNTEAFF
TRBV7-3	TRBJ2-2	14	CASSVAGDTGELFF
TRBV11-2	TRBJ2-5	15	CASSLGPVAGETQYF
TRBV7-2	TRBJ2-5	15	CASSARASGGETQYF
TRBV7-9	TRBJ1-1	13	CASSRGEETEAFF
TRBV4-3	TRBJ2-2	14	CASRASENTGELFF
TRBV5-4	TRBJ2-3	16	CASNPRGSKSADTQYF
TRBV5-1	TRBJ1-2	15	CASSPTGLMNYGYTF
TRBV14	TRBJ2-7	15	CASSGPGLAGYEQYF
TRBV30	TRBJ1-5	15	CAWSVRGGGSQPQHF
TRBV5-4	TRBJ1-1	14	CASSLEGRNTEAFF
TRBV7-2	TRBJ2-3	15	CASSLIRDQQDTQYF
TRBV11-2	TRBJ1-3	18	CASSLDNSWGSSGNTIYF
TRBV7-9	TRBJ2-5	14	CASSLLSQGGTQYF